This is a list of T cell receptor beta chains from one sample in a study of T cells in Graves' hyperthyroidism and ophthalmopathy. In TCRdb, the multiplex PCR reads were re-called with MiXCR into one record per CDR3 protein. The data show about 560,000 distinct CDR3 sequences, approximately 16% seen once. Material for sequencing was blood. These receptor sequences come from a young woman with Graves' hyperthyroidism. Both conserved end residues are part of each CDR3. The order of the fields is D gene, V gene, J gene, clone size, CDR3 length, CDR3 protein, CDR3 DNA. The D gene is left open where the match is weak. Only part of the rows carry a size: once, few, many, or a class if the clone is expanded.

-,TRBV20-1,TRBJ1-5,-,15,CSARDPLGGGEPQHF,TGCAGTGCTAGAGACCCTCTCGGCGGGGGCGAGCCCCAGCATTTT
TRBD1,TRBV5-5,TRBJ2-2,many,16,CASSGIGGDYTGELFF,TGTGCCAGCAGCGGAATAGGGGGCGATTACACCGGGGAGCTGTTTTTT
-,TRBV12-3/TRBV12-4,TRBJ1-6,many,15,CASSLSIQSNSPLHF,TGTGCCAGCAGTTTATCCATCCAGAGTAATTCACCCCTCCACTTT
TRBD1,TRBV28,TRBJ2-1,many,15,CATKDRGSSYNEQFF,TGTGCCACGAAAGACAGGGGAAGCTCCTACAATGAGCAGTTCTTC
-,TRBV29-1,TRBJ2-7,many,12,CSVEHSGYEQYF,TGCAGCGTTGAGCACAGCGGGTACGAGCAGTACTTC
-,TRBV11-2,TRBJ1-2,-,17,CASSSREAGGGNYGYTF,TGTGCCAGCAGCTCCCGTGAGGCTGGAGGGGGTAACTATGGCTACACCTTC
-,TRBV11-2,TRBJ2-7,many,15,CASSLIAGTYYEQYF,TGTGCCAGCAGCTTAATTGCCGGGACCTACTACGAGCAGTACTTC
-,TRBV10-3,TRBJ2-1,few,14,CAISEFTDYNEQFF,TGTGCCATCAGTGAGTTTACGGACTACAATGAGCAGTTCTTC
TRBD2,TRBV19,TRBJ2-7,-,15,CASSYSGTSSYEQYF,TGTGCCAGTTCCTATAGCGGGACGAGCTCCTACGAGCAGTACTTC
-,TRBV4-1,TRBJ1-6,-,13,CASSQARSSPLHF,TGCGCCAGCAGCCAAGCACGGAGTTCACCCCTCCACTTT
-,TRBV6-1,TRBJ1-1,many,15,CASRSERGHGTEAFF,TGTGCCAGCAGGTCAGAGAGAGGGCACGGCACTGAAGCTTTCTTT
-,TRBV9,TRBJ1-1,-,16,CASSVGGRGRNTEAFF,TGTGCCAGCAGCGTAGGGGGAAGAGGAAGAAACACTGAAGCTTTCTTT
TRBD1,TRBV29-1,TRBJ1-1,many,13,CSVGTGGFTEAFF,TGCAGCGTTGGGACAGGGGGCTTCACTGAAGCTTTCTTT
-,TRBV5-1,TRBJ2-3,-,15,CASTPGVRSPDTQYF,TGCGCCAGCACTCCAGGCGTTCGGAGTCCAGATACGCAGTATTTT
-,TRBV10-3,TRBJ2-7,many,14,CATESGAQDYEQYF,TGTGCCACCGAGTCAGGGGCCCAAGACTACGAGCAGTACTTC
-,TRBV9,TRBJ2-3,few,15,CASSVSWWGTDTQYF,TGTGCCAGCAGCGTGAGCTGGTGGGGCACAGATACGCAGTATTTT
TRBD2,TRBV9,TRBJ2-7,-,14,CASSVAGGSGEQYF,TGTGCCAGCAGCGTTGCGGGGGGGTCGGGGGAGCAGTACTTC
-,TRBV3-1,TRBJ1-1,many,13,CASSQSENTEAFF,TGTGCCAGCAGCCAATCAGAGAACACTGAAGCTTTCTTT
-,TRBV5-1,TRBJ2-1,few,9,CASSFAVFF,TGCGCCAGCAGCTTTGCGGTCTTCTTC
-,TRBV29-1,TRBJ1-4,few,14,CSVRRGRRDEKLFF,TGCAGCGTCCGCCGAGGCAGGCGAGATGAAAAACTGTTTTTT
TRBD1,TRBV4-1,TRBJ1-4,-,14,CASRRQGDNEKLFF,TGCGCCAGCAGACGACAGGGTGATAATGAAAAACTGTTTTTT
-,TRBV6-1,TRBJ1-1,-,13,CASGPSWDTEAFF,TGTGCCAGCGGCCCCTCATGGGACACTGAAGCTTTCTTT
-,TRBV20-1,TRBJ2-1,many,15,CSLTLARTSYNEQFF,TGCAGTTTGACCCTAGCGCGTACCTCCTACAATGAGCAGTTCTTC
-,TRBV2,TRBJ2-1,-,13,CASNPRRRNEQFF,TGTGCCAGCAACCCCCGGCGGCGCAATGAGCAGTTCTTC
-,TRBV7-2,TRBJ2-7,many,15,CASSHSGPSAYEQYF,TGTGCCAGCAGCCATTCGGGGCCCTCCGCCTACGAGCAGTACTTC
-,TRBV25-1,TRBJ2-2,-,11,CASKYTGELFF,TGTGCCAGCAAGTACACCGGGGAGCTGTTTTTT
-,TRBV10-3,TRBJ2-5,many,16,CAISEVIGAGQETQYF,TGTGCCATCAGTGAGGTTATCGGAGCAGGCCAAGAGACCCAGTACTTC
-,TRBV29-1,TRBJ1-1,-,12,CSVVWVDTEAFF,TGCAGCGTTGTGTGGGTTGACACTGAAGCTTTCTTT
TRBD2,TRBV19,TRBJ2-3,many,16,CASSVGTSGSTDTQYF,TGTGCCAGTAGTGTTGGGACTAGCGGAAGCACAGATACGCAGTATTTT
-,TRBV5-6,TRBJ2-1,few,13,CASSFFDSNEQFF,TGTGCCAGCAGCTTTTTCGACAGCAATGAGCAGTTCTTC
TRBD2,TRBV5-1,TRBJ2-7,many,15,CASSLTGLALYEQYF,TGCGCCAGCAGCTTGACCGGACTAGCTCTCTACGAGCAGTACTTC
-,TRBV6-5,TRBJ2-5,-,11,CASSYSSTQYF,TGTGCCAGCAGTTACTCCTCAACCCAGTACTTC
TRBD2,TRBV20-1,TRBJ2-7,many,15,CSARGTSGSFYEQYF,TGCAGTGCTAGAGGGACTAGCGGGAGTTTTTACGAGCAGTACTTC
-,TRBV24-1,TRBJ2-5,many,14,CATSVPGQQETQYF,TGTGCCACCAGTGTTCCGGGACAACAAGAGACCCAGTACTTC